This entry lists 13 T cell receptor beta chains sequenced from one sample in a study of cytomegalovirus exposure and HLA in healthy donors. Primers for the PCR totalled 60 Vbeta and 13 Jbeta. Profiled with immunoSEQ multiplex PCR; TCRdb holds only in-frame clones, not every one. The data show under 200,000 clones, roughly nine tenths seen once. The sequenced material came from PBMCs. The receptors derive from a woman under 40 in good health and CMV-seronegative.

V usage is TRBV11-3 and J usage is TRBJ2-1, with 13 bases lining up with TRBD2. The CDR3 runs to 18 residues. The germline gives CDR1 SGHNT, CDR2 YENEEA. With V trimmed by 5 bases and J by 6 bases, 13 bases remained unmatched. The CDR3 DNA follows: TGTGCCAGCAGCCCTAGGGCCCCACTAGCGGGAGGGCTCAATGAGCAGTTCTTC. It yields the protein CASSPRAPLAGGLNEQFF. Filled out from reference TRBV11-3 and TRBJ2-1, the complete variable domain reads EAGVVQSPRYKIIEKKQPVAFWCNPISGHNTLYWYLQNLGQGPELLIRYENEEAVDDSQLPKDRFSAERLKGVDSTLKIQPAELGDSAVYLCASSPRAPLAGGLNEQFFGPGTRLTVL.

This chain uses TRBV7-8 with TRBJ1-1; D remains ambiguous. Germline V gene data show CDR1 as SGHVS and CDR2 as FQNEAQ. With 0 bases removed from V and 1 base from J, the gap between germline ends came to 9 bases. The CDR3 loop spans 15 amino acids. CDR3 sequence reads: CASSLALEGNTEAFF. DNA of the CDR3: TGTGCCAGCAGCTTAGCGCTCGAGGGGAACACTGAAGCTTTCTTT.

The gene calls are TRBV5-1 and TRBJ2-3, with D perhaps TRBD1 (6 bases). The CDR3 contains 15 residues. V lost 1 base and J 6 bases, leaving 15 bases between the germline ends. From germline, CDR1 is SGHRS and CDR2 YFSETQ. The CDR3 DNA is TGCGCCAGCAGCTTGACGGGCGCAGGGGAGGATACGCAGTATTTT. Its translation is CASSLTGAGEDTQYF.

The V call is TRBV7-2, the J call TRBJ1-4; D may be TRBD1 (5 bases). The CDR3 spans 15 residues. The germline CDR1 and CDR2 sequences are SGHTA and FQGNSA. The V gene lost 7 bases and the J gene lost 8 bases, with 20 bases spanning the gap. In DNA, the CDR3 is TGTGCCAGCACCCTCTCGGGGGGGATTGGGGAAAAACTGTTTTTT. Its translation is CASTLSGGIGEKLFF.

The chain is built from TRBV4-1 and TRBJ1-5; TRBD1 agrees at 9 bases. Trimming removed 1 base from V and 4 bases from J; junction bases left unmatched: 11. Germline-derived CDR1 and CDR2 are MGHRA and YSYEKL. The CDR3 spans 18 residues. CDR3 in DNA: TGCGCCAGCAGCCAAGGCCCCGGGACAGGGAAGAGGAATCAGCCCCAGCATTTT. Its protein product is CASSQGPGTGKRNQPQHF.

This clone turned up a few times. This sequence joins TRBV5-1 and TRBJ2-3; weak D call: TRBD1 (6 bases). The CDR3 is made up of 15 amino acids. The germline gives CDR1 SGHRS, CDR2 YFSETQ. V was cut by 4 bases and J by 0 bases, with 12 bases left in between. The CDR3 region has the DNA TGCGCCAGCAGCCCAGGGGCAGGGAGCACAGATACGCAGTATTTT. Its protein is CASSPGAGSTDTQYF.

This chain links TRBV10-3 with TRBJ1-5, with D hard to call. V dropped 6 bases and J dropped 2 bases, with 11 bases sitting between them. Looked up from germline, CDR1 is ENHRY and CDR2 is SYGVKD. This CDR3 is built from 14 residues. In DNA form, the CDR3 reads TGTGCCATCAGCGCGGCGGAGGGCAATCAGCCCCAGCATTTT. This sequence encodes CAISAAEGNQPQHF.

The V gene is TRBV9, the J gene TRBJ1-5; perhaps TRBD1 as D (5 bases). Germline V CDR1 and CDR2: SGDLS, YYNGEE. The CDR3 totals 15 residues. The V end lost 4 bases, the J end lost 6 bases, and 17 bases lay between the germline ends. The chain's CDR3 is CASSSGGGSTQPQHF. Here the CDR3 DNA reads TGTGCCAGCAGCTCCGGCGGGGGGAGTACTCAGCCCCAGCATTTT.

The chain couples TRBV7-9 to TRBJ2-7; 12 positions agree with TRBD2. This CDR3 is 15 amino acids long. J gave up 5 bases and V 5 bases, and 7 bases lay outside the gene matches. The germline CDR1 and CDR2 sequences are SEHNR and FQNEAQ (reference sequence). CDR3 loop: CASSPRLAGAHEQYF. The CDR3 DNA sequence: TGTGCCAGCAGCCCCCGACTAGCGGGAGCTCACGAGCAGTACTTC.

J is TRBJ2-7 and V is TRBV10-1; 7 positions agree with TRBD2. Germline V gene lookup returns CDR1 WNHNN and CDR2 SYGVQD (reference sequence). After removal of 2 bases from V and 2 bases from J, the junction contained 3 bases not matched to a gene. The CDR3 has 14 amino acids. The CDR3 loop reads CASSEASGPYEQYF. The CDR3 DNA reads TGCGCCAGCAGTGAGGCTAGCGGACCCTACGAGCAGTACTTC.

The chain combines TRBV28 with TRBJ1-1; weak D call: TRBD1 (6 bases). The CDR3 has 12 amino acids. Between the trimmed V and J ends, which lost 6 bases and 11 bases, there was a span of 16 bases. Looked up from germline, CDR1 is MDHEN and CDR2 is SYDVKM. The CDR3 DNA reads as TGTGCCAGCAGCCCCGGGGGGCTGGGGGCTTTCTTT. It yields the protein CASSPGGLGAFF.

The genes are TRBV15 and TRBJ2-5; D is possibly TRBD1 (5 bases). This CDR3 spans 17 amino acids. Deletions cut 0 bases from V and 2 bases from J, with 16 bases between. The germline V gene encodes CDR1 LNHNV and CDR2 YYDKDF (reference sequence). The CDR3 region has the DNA TGTGCCACCAGCAGAGATGGCACAGGCCCGACGCAAGAGACCCAGTACTTC. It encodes CATSRDGTGPTQETQYF.

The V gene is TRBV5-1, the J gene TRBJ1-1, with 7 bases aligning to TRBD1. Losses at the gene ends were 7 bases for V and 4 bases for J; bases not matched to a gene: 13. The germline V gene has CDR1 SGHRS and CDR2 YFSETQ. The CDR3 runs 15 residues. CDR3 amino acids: CASARDSSGSTEAFF. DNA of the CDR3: TGCGCCAGCGCTAGGGACAGCTCGGGGAGCACTGAAGCTTTCTTT. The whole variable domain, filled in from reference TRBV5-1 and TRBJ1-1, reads KAGVTQTPRYLIKTRGQQVTLSCSPISGHRSVSWYQQTPGQGLQFLFEYFSETQRNKGNFPGRFSGRQFSNSRSEMNVSTLELGDSALYLCASARDSSGSTEAFFGQGTRLTVV.